This is a list of T cell receptor beta chains from one sample in a study of T-cell reconstitution after alpha-beta-depleted transplantation in children. TCRdb processed the PCR reads anew with MiXCR; each CDR3 protein has one entry. The sample has over 550,000 distinct CDR3 sequences; under 12% are singletons. The source was PBMCs from the stem cell graft donor, collected from the stem cell graft. The source is a human donor who donated a stem cell graft to a child with acute myeloid leukemia. Each CDR3 is given with its conserved first and last residue. A D gene is named only where the DNA matches it firmly. Only part of the rows carry a size: once, few, many, or a class if the clone is expanded.

v_gene	j_gene	d_gene	len	abundance	CDR3nt	CDR3aa
TRBV7-2	TRBJ1-2	-	15	few	TGTGCCAGCAGCCTATTGTCGGATTCTAACTATGGCTACACCTTC	CASSLLSDSNYGYTF
TRBV6-1	TRBJ2-2	-	15	few	TGTGCCAGCAGGAGCGGGTTGGGGAACACCGGGGAGCTGTTTTTT	CASRSGLGNTGELFF
TRBV29-1	TRBJ2-1	-	13	few	TGCAGCGTCTCCGCCAGCCTAGGGAATGAGCAGTTCTTC	CSVSASLGNEQFF
TRBV5-1	TRBJ2-4	-	14	few	TGCGCCAGCAGCTTGTCGACGACCGGGGGCATTCAGTACTTC	CASSLSTTGGIQYF
TRBV20-1	TRBJ2-2	-	14	-	TGCAGTGCTAGAGCGGGAGAGGCCACCGGGGAGCTGTTTTTT	CSARAGEATGELFF
TRBV7-3	TRBJ2-2	TRBD2	18	few	TGTGCCAGAAACTACGGACTAGCGGGAGGACCGAACACCGGGGAGCTGTTTTTT	CARNYGLAGGPNTGELFF
TRBV27	TRBJ2-7	-	14	few	TGTGCCAGCAGTCTAATCGGAGGGGAGTACGAGCAGTACTTC	CASSLIGGEYEQYF
TRBV29-1	TRBJ2-7	TRBD2	15	few	TGCAGCGTGATGGCCCGTCCGGGAGGGACCTACGAGCAGTACTTC	CSVMARPGGTYEQYF
TRBV15	TRBJ2-1	TRBD2	20	-	TGTGCCACCAGCACCCAAAGGGGACTAGCGGGAGGACCGCGAGACAATGAGCAGTTCTTC	CATSTQRGLAGGPRDNEQFF
TRBV24-1	TRBJ2-2	-	16	-	TGTGCCACCACCCCCCGTGGCAGGAAGAGCACCGGGGAGCTGTTTTTT	CATTPRGRKSTGELFF
TRBV7-2	TRBJ2-1	TRBD2	16	few	TGTGCCAGCAGCCAACGTGGACTAGCGGGAGGCAATGAGCAGTTCTTC	CASSQRGLAGGNEQFF
TRBV20-1	TRBJ2-7	TRBD2	17	many	TGCAGTGCTTGGACTGGACTAGCGGGAGTTCCTTTTGGCGAGCAGTACTTC	CSAWTGLAGVPFGEQYF
TRBV5-1	TRBJ2-3	TRBD2	19	few	TGCGCCAGCAGCTTGGCCGGGACTAGCGGATTGTCTAGCACAGATACGCAGTATTTT	CASSLAGTSGLSSTDTQYF
TRBV12-3/TRBV12-4	TRBJ2-1	-	12	many	TGTGCCAGCAGCTACCAGCGAGGCGTTCGGTTCTTC	CASSYQRGVRFF
TRBV3-1	TRBJ2-7	TRBD2	17	-	TGTGCCACCAGCAAAGTTACTGGGACTAGCGGGAGACGCGAGCAGTACTTC	CATSKVTGTSGRREQYF
TRBV7-9	TRBJ1-1	TRBD1	14	many	TGTGCCAGCAGCGAGGGACAGGGGTTGACTGAAGCTTTCTTT	CASSEGQGLTEAFF
TRBV20-1	TRBJ2-5	-	14	-	TGCAGTGCTAGAGATTCGAATGGCCAAGAGACCCAGTACTTC	CSARDSNGQETQYF
TRBV7-2	TRBJ2-5	-	15	few	TGTGCCAGCAGCGACGGGGGTCAGGGATACGAGACCCAGTACTTC	CASSDGGQGYETQYF
TRBV6-1	TRBJ1-6	-	13	-	TGTGCCAGCCGAAGAATAAATAATTCACCCCTCCACTTT	CASRRINNSPLHF
TRBV6-5	TRBJ2-5	-	15	-	TGTGCCAGCAGTTACTCACAGGGAGGCCAAGAGACCCAGTACTTC	CASSYSQGGQETQYF
TRBV4-1	TRBJ2-1	TRBD2	16	many	TGCGCCAGCAGCCCCCTTACTAGCGGGAGCAACAATGAGCAGTTCTTC	CASSPLTSGSNNEQFF
TRBV15	TRBJ1-4	-	16	few	TGTGCCACCAGCAGTACCATAACAGGGATGGTGGAAAAACTGTTTTTT	CATSSTITGMVEKLFF
TRBV3-1	TRBJ2-7	TRBD2	16	few	TGTGCCAGCAGCCAAGGGCTAGCGGGCCTTACCTACGAGCAGTACTTC	CASSQGLAGLTYEQYF
TRBV29-1	TRBJ2-5	-	12	few	TGCAGCGTTGAAGTCAACGAAGAGACCCAGTACTTC	CSVEVNEETQYF
TRBV7-2	TRBJ2-5	TRBD2	16	few	TGTGCCAGCAGCTCGGGACTAGCGGGATACCAAGAGACCCAGTACTTC	CASSSGLAGYQETQYF
TRBV25-1	TRBJ2-5	TRBD1	15	-	TGTGCCAGCAGTGGACAGGGAGCGAGATTGGAGACCCAGTACTTC	CASSGQGARLETQYF